These T cell receptor beta chains were read from a single sample in a study of blood T cell repertoires in COVID-19. The data were produced by immunoSEQ multiplex PCR, yet TCRdb's version contains in-frame clones alone and is incomplete. The table shows 150,000 to 200,000 clones, with approximately 95% occurring only once. The sequenced material came from peripheral blood. These receptors all come from an older woman with COVID-19, enrolled during active disease. CDR3s include the opening cysteine and the closing phenylalanine or tryptophan. The D gene is left open where the match is weak. For some rows the clone size is stated as once, few or many, or as a class when expanded; others skip it.

v_gene: TRBV9
j_gene: TRBJ1-1
abundance: .
d_gene: .
CDR3nt: TGTGCCAGCAGCGTAGGGCAGAACATGAACACTGAAGCTTTCTTT
CDR3aa: CASSVGQNMNTEAFF

v_gene: TRBV12-3/TRBV12-4
j_gene: TRBJ1-6
abundance: .
d_gene: .
CDR3nt: TGTGCCAGCAGTCCCCGTCAGGATTCACCCCTCCACTTT
CDR3aa: CASSPRQDSPLHF

v_gene: TRBV20-1
j_gene: TRBJ1-2
abundance: .
d_gene: TRBD1
CDR3nt: TGCAGTGCTAGAGATGGACTCGGGACAGCTTTC
CDR3aa: CSARDGLGTAF

v_gene: TRBV7-9
j_gene: TRBJ1-4
abundance: .
d_gene: TRBD1
CDR3nt: TGTGCCAGCAGCTCGACCGGGACAGGGGGTGAAAAACTGTTTTTT
CDR3aa: CASSSTGTGGEKLFF

v_gene: TRBV2
j_gene: TRBJ2-5
abundance: once
d_gene: .
CDR3nt: TGTGCCAGCATGAGGGGGATCAGGGAGACCCAGTACTTC
CDR3aa: CASMRGIRETQYF

v_gene: TRBV19
j_gene: TRBJ2-3
abundance: .
d_gene: .
CDR3nt: TGTGCCAGTTCCGAGACAGGTGGTTTGAGGGATACGCAGTATTTT
CDR3aa: CASSETGGLRDTQYF

v_gene: TRBV19
j_gene: TRBJ2-2
abundance: .
d_gene: TRBD2
CDR3nt: TGTGCCAGTAGTATACTAGCGGGGAGCAACACCGGGGAGCTGTTTTTT
CDR3aa: CASSILAGSNTGELFF

v_gene: TRBV19
j_gene: TRBJ1-6
abundance: .
d_gene: .
CDR3nt: TGTGCCAGTAGTATAAAGAGACAGTCACTCGGATCCTATAATTCACCCCTCCACTTT
CDR3aa: CASSIKRQSLGSYNSPLHF

v_gene: TRBV19
j_gene: TRBJ2-2
abundance: once
d_gene: .
CDR3nt: TGTGCCAGTAGTATCGGGGTCGGGGAGCTGTTTTTT
CDR3aa: CASSIGVGELFF

v_gene: TRBV7-3
j_gene: TRBJ2-1
abundance: .
d_gene: .
CDR3nt: TGTGCCAGCAGCTTATCTGATGAGGAGCAGTTCTTC
CDR3aa: CASSLSDEEQFF

v_gene: TRBV11-2
j_gene: TRBJ2-7
abundance: many
d_gene: .
CDR3nt: TGTGCCAGCAGCTTAGAGCGCCGGGAGTTCGACGAGCAGTACTTC
CDR3aa: CASSLERREFDEQYF

v_gene: TRBV7-6
j_gene: TRBJ1-1
abundance: .
d_gene: .
CDR3nt: TGTGCCAGCAGCTTACTGTTATCAGGGGCCAACACTGAAGCTTTCTTT
CDR3aa: CASSLLLSGANTEAFF

v_gene: TRBV27
j_gene: TRBJ1-6
abundance: .
d_gene: TRBD1
CDR3nt: TGTGCCAGCAGTGGACAGGGGGTCAATTCACCCCTCCACTTT
CDR3aa: CASSGQGVNSPLHF

v_gene: TRBV2
j_gene: TRBJ2-7
abundance: .
d_gene: .
CDR3nt: TGTGCCAGCAGTACGCAGGGTATCGGGGAGCAGTACTTC
CDR3aa: CASSTQGIGEQYF

v_gene: TRBV6-2/TRBV6-3
j_gene: TRBJ1-1
abundance: once
d_gene: .
CDR3nt: TGTGCCAGCAGCCCCCCAGGGGTCGACACTGAAGCTTTCTTT
CDR3aa: CASSPPGVDTEAFF